These 29 T cell receptor beta chains originate from one sample sequenced in a study of vaccination effects on CD4 cells after COVID-19. Following a roughly ten-day culture, CD4+ T cells were purified. This person's SARS-CoV-2 infection, confirmed by PCR, occurred between March and December 2020. All study participants received two doses of BNT162b2 or mRNA-1273 vaccine. Antigens of these TCRs are unknown. Assay used: immunoSEQ multiplex PCR; TCRdb lists only in-frame clones, some missing. Here the sample spans roughly 33,000 clones, roughly 75% being singletons. Sample: CD4+ T cells from PBMCs cultured without peptide, taken after COVID-19 vaccination. The receptors derive from a human donor who had a prior SARS-CoV-2 infection.

This chain connects TRBV7-9 to TRBJ2-1; TRBD1 matches at 11 bases. V lost 5 bases to trimming and J lost 4 bases; unmatched junction nucleotides: 4. Germline values: CDR1 SEHNR, CDR2 FQNEAQ (reference sequence). This CDR3 is 15 amino acids long. CDR3 DNA sequence: TGTGCCAGCAGCCCGGGGACAGGGGGGTACAATGAGCAGTTCTTC. Its protein product is CASSPGTGGYNEQFF.

The chain links TRBV30 to TRBJ2-7, with 9 bases matching TRBD1. This CDR3 has 15 residues. The germline gives CDR1 GTSNPN, CDR2 SVGIG (reference sequence). With 5 bases clipped from V and 4 bases from J, the junction kept 12 bases outside the gene matches. CDR3 residues: CAWGIGTGIVYEQYF. Here the CDR3 DNA reads TGTGCCTGGGGTATCGGGACAGGGATTGTATACGAGCAGTACTTC.

The chain carries TRBV9 and TRBJ2-1; 7 nucleotides agree with TRBD1. The J segment lost 15 bases and the V segment lost 1 base, leaving 7 bases of the junction unmatched. The CDR3 extends over 12 amino acids. The V gene's germline CDR1 is SGDLS and CDR2 YYNGEE. The CDR3 protein is CASSVRQGTVFF. In DNA form, the CDR3 reads TGTGCCAGCAGCGTACGACAGGGTACTGTGTTCTTC.

As regards this clone: This specimen includes other DNA sequences encoding the same CDR3. CDR3 coding DNA: TGTGCCAGCAGCTTCAGCTCTGGAAACACCATATATTTT. Its protein is CASSFSSGNTIYF. The chain is built from TRBV11-3 and TRBJ1-3; D unclear. Trimming left V 3 bases short and J 0 bases short, with 3 bases between. This CDR3 region has 13 residues. Germline CDR1 and CDR2: SGHNT and YENEEA.

This clone turned up a few times. The chain combines TRBV11-1 with TRBJ2-2; tentative D call: TRBD2 (7 bases). The CDR3 runs 15 residues. V lost 3 bases and J lost 6, with 14 bases in between. The germline V gene has CDR1 SGHAT and CDR2 FQDESV (reference sequence). CDR3 protein: CASSFRGAYAGELFF. The CDR3 DNA sequence: TGTGCCAGCAGCTTTCGGGGGGCTTATGCCGGGGAGCTGTTTTTT.

The CDR3 DNA sequence: TGTGCCAGCAGCCCGGACAGGATTAATGAAAAACTGTTTTTT. Its protein product is CASSPDRINEKLFF. The chain employs TRBV13 and TRBJ1-4; 7 bases fit TRBD1. V shed 5 bases and J 4 bases; nucleotides not matched to a gene: 4. The CDR3 runs to 14 residues. Germline V CDR1 and CDR2: PRHDT, FYEKMQ (reference sequence).

This chain connects TRBV2 to TRBJ1-1, with no clear D. The CDR3 covers 11 residues. Germline V lookup: CDR1 SNHLY, CDR2 FYNNEI. Trimming took off 4 bases at V and 11 bases at J, with 11 bases between the two ends. The CDR3 sequence is CASSGEVLAFF. Here the CDR3 DNA reads TGTGCCAGCAGTGGAGAGGTTTTGGCTTTCTTT. Full variable domain (remainder filled in from reference TRBV2 and TRBJ1-1): EPEVTQTPSHQVTQMGQEVILRCVPISNHLYFYWYRQILGQKVEFLVSFYNNEISEKSEIFDDQFSVERPDGSNFTLKIRSTKLEDSAMYFCASSGEVLAFFGQGTRLTVV.

The gene calls are TRBV6-5 and TRBJ2-3; D might be TRBD2 (6 bases). The germline V and J ends were trimmed by 3 bases and 2 bases, with 9 bases remaining between them. Germline-derived CDR1 and CDR2 are MNHEY and SVGAGI. CDR3 length: 14 residues. This chain's CDR3 is CASSYRGYTDTQYF. CDR3 nucleotide sequence: TGTGCCAGCAGTTATCGGGGGTACACAGATACGCAGTATTTT.

This chain uses TRBV4-2 with TRBJ1-3; 7 nucleotides match TRBD1. With 0 bases clipped from V and 7 bases from J, the junction kept 9 bases outside the gene matches. CDR3 length equals 16 residues. Germline CDR1 reads LGHNA; CDR2 reads YNFKEQ. CDR3 nucleotide sequence: TGTGCCAGCAGCCAAGATTATGGTACGGGACAGAACACCATATATTTT. It is translated as CASSQDYGTGQNTIYF.

The V and J genes are TRBV12-5 and TRBJ1-1; maybe TRBD1 (5 bases). Trimming shortened V by 1 base and J by 2 bases, and 23 bases separated the two germline ends. Germline-derived CDR1 and CDR2 are LGHNT and FRNRAP. This CDR3 comprises 19 residues. As DNA, the CDR3 is TGTGCTAGTGGTTTGGATTCTTATGTGGGGCTCCAGGGTAACACTGAAGCTTTCTTT. This translates into CASGLDSYVGLQGNTEAFF.

This rearrangement joins TRBV5-1 to TRBJ2-2, with TRBD2 matching over 8 bases. Germline CDR1 is SGHRS and CDR2 is YFSETQ. J lost 6 bases, V lost 2 bases, and 3 bases had no gene match. This CDR3 is 14 amino acids long. CDR3 loop: CASSLLAGPGELFF. The CDR3 nucleotides read TGCGCCAGCAGCTTATTAGCGGGGCCCGGGGAGCTGTTTTTT.

This chain joins TRBV6-5 and TRBJ2-7, with 7 bases that match TRBD1. Looked up from germline, CDR1 is MNHEY and CDR2 is SVGAGI. The V segment lost 6 bases and the J segment 7 bases; nucleotides outside the gene matches: 9. The CDR3 spans 13 residues. CDR3 protein: CASRRQGSDEQYF. CDR3 sequence (DNA): TGTGCCAGCAGGCGACAGGGATCGGATGAGCAGTACTTC.

The chain uses TRBV20-1 and TRBJ2-1; D unresolved. The V gene lost 3 bases and the J gene lost 3 bases, with 15 bases spanning the gap. The length of the CDR3 is 15 residues. Per the germline V gene, CDR1 is DFQATT and CDR2 is SNEGSKA (reference sequence). CDR3 amino acids: CSASRFATDYNEQFF. The DNA for the CDR3 is TGCAGTGCTAGTAGATTCGCGACCGACTACAATGAGCAGTTCTTC.

Only a few counts were recorded for this clone. The chain joins TRBV4-2 to TRBJ2-1, with 8 bases identical to TRBD2. After removal of 4 bases from V and 10 bases from J, the junction contained 12 bases not matched to a gene. Germline V gene data show CDR1 as LGHNA and CDR2 as YNFKEQ. There are 15 residues in the CDR3. The CDR3 nucleotides are TGTGCCAGCAGCCTGGATAACGGGGGGGGTAGGGAGCAGTTCTTC. Translation: CASSLDNGGGREQFF.

The chain couples TRBV7-8 to TRBJ2-5; the D gene is possibly TRBD2 (5 bases). The ends were cut back, 0 bases at V and 1 base at J, with 6 bases in the middle. The CDR3 runs 14 residues. CDR1 SGHVS and CDR2 FQNEAQ come from the germline V gene. The DNA for the CDR3 is TGTGCCAGCAGCTTAGCGGGGAGCCAAGAGACCCAGTACTTC. Translation gives CASSLAGSQETQYF. Drawing the rest from reference TRBV7-8 and TRBJ2-5, the complete variable domain is GAGVSQSPRYKVAKRGQDVALRCDPISGHVSLFWYQQALGQGPEFLTYFQNEAQLDKSGLPSDRFFAERPEGSVSTLKIQRTQQEDSAVYLCASSLAGSQETQYFGPGTRLLVL.

V usage is TRBV9 and J usage is TRBJ2-3; 12 bases are shared with TRBD2. This CDR3 has 17 amino acids. Germline V gives CDR1 SGDLS, CDR2 YYNGEE. The J segment lost 5 bases and the V segment lost 0 bases, leaving 7 bases of the junction unmatched. The CDR3 loop is CASSVGASGGAQDTQYF. For the CDR3, the DNA is TGTGCCAGCAGCGTAGGCGCTAGCGGGGGGGCTCAAGATACGCAGTATTTT. Using reference TRBV9 and TRBJ2-3 for the parts outside the CDR3, the full variable domain is DSGVTQTPKHLITATGQRVTLRCSPRSGDLSVYWYQQSLDQGLQFLIQYYNGEERAKGNILERFSAQQFPDLHSELNLSSLELGDSALYFCASSVGASGGAQDTQYFGPGTRLTVL.

The J gene is TRBJ2-2, the V gene TRBV5-1, with 10 bases matching TRBD1. V lost 3 bases to trimming and J lost 5 bases; unmatched junction nucleotides: 4. Germline V gene lookup returns CDR1 SGHRS and CDR2 YFSETQ. This CDR3 contains 15 residues. Here the CDR3 reads CASSYGTGDTGELFF. The CDR3 nucleotides read TGCGCCAGCAGCTACGGGACAGGGGATACCGGGGAGCTGTTTTTT.

The chain uses TRBV5-5 and TRBJ1-4, with D uncertain. CDR1 is SGHKS and CDR2 is YYEKEE in the germline V gene (reference sequence). The V end lost 4 bases, the J end lost 3 bases, and 16 bases lay between the germline ends. The CDR3 is made up of 16 amino acids. CDR3: CASSHGQHASNEKLFF. The CDR3 DNA reads as TGTGCCAGCAGCCATGGGCAACACGCGTCTAATGAAAAACTGTTTTTT.

CDR3 loop: CASRRRRTEAFF. The DNA for the CDR3 is TGTGCCAGCAGGCGCAGACGGACTGAAGCTTTCTTT. The gene calls are TRBV6-5 and TRBJ1-1; no clear D. This CDR3 has 12 amino acids. V dropped 6 bases and J dropped 5 bases, with 10 bases sitting between them. CDR1 and CDR2 from the germline V gene are MNHEY and SVGAGI.

The chain couples TRBV6-6 to TRBJ1-1; 8 nucleotides line up with TRBD1. The CDR3 loop spans 13 amino acids. Trimming took 8 bases from V and 13 from J; bases not matched to a gene: 15. Germline V gives CDR1 MNHNY, CDR2 SVGAGI (reference sequence). CDR3 bases: TGTGCCAGCTCCCCGGGACAGGAATCTCCGGTTTTCTTT. Protein sequence: CASSPGQESPVFF.

The V and J genes are TRBV10-3 and TRBJ2-5; the D gene is possibly TRBD2 (7 bases). CDR1 is ENHRY and CDR2 is SYGVKD in the germline V gene. The V end was cut by 3 bases, the J end by 5 bases, with 16 bases between. This CDR3 comprises 15 residues. CDR3 nucleotides: TGTGCCATCAGTGATAGGGGGGGTGTCGGGGAGACCCAGTACTTC. It specifies CAISDRGGVGETQYF.

The chain employs TRBV29-1 and TRBJ2-1, with D possibly being TRBD1 (5 bases). There are 13 residues in the CDR3. Per the germline V gene, CDR1 is SQVTM and CDR2 is ANQGSEA. V shed 4 bases and J shed 8 bases, with 15 bases lying between them. DNA of the CDR3: TGCAGCGTTGCGGAAGCAGGGTGGGATGAGCAGTTCTTC. It translates to CSVAEAGWDEQFF.

The rearrangement uses TRBV7-9 and TRBJ2-1; D is unclear. This CDR3 has 18 residues. The germline gives CDR1 SEHNR, CDR2 FQNEAQ (reference sequence). V gave up 1 base and J gave up 10 bases, with 26 bases separating them. CDR3 sequence: CASSLGRYGNRDSQEQFF. The DNA for the CDR3 is TGTGCCAGCAGCTTAGGTCGATATGGGAATAGAGATAGTCAGGAGCAGTTCTTC.

This clone has only a few counts. J is TRBJ2-1 and V is TRBV7-9, with D perhaps TRBD1 (6 bases). Germline V gene data show CDR1 as SEHNR and CDR2 as FQNEAQ (reference sequence). Deletions cut 5 bases from V and 6 bases from J, with 14 bases between. The CDR3 is 14 residues long. CDR3 amino acids: CASSLSGTTNEQFF. The CDR3 DNA follows: TGTGCCAGCAGCCTGTCCGGGACAACCAATGAGCAGTTCTTC.

In its sample, this clone was seen once. CDR3 region: CASSLRFGGGVYEQYF. DNA of the CDR3: TGTGCCAGCAGCCTCCGCTTTGGGGGAGGGGTCTACGAGCAGTACTTC. The chain recombines TRBV5-6 with TRBJ2-7; 7 nucleotides match TRBD2. Per the germline V gene, CDR1 is SGHDT and CDR2 is YYEEEE. V trimming: 4 bases; J trimming: 3 bases; junction bases outside the gene matches: 13. The CDR3 sequence is 16 residues long. The entire variable domain, with the rest obtained from reference TRBV5-6 and TRBJ2-7, is as follows: DAGVTQSPTHLIKTRGQQVTLRCSPKSGHDTVSWYQQALGQGPQFIFQYYEEEERQRGNFPDRFSGHQFPNYSSELNVNALLLGDSALYLCASSLRFGGGVYEQYFGPGTRLTVT.

This chain links TRBV29-1 with TRBJ2-3; 8 nucleotides line up with TRBD1. Germline CDR1 and CDR2: SQVTM and ANQGSEA. The V gene end was trimmed by 5 bases and the J gene end by 4 bases; junction bases not matched to a gene: 11. The CDR3 length is 15 residues. CDR3 coding DNA: TGCAGCGTTACGATCCTCAGGGGGCTCGCAGATACGCAGTATTTT. Protein sequence: CSVTILRGLADTQYF.

V gene TRBV5-1 combines with J gene TRBJ2-7; D perhaps matches TRBD2 (6 bases). The CDR3 runs 14 residues. The V and J ends lost 3 bases and 4 bases respectively, with 14 bases between them. Germline CDR1 SGHRS, CDR2 YFSETQ. The CDR3 spells CASSSLPGRYEQYF. The CDR3 DNA is TGCGCCAGCAGCTCCCTTCCCGGGAGATACGAGCAGTACTTC.

The V and J genes are TRBV24-1 and TRBJ2-1; no reliable D call. V was cut by 1 base and J by 7 bases, with 10 bases left in between. This CDR3 has 14 amino acids. Germline CDR1 and CDR2: KGHDR and SFDVKD. CDR3 region: CATSDFRVPNEQFF. DNA for the CDR3: TGTGCCACCAGTGATTTTAGGGTTCCAAATGAGCAGTTCTTC.

The V call is TRBV9, the J call TRBJ2-7; D possibly matches TRBD1 or TRBD2 (5 bases each). Germline values: CDR1 SGDLS, CDR2 YYNGEE. The CDR3 spans 15 residues. Trimming stripped 1 base from V and 0 bases from J, with 11 bases between. The CDR3 loop reads CASSVLGEPSYEQYF. CDR3 nucleotide sequence: TGTGCCAGCAGCGTATTGGGGGAACCCTCCTACGAGCAGTACTTC.